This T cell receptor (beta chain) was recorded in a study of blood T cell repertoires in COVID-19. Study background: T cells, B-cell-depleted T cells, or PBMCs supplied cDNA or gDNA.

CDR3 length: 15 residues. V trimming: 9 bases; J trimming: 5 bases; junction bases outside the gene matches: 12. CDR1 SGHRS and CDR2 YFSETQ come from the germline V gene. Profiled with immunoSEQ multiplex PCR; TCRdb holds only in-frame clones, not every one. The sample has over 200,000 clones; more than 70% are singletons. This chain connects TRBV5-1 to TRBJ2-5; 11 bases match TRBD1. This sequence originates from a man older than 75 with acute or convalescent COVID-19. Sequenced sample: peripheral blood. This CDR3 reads CAIRARDRGWETQYF. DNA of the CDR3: TGCGCCATCCGTGCCCGGGACAGGGGGTGGGAGACCCAGTACTTC. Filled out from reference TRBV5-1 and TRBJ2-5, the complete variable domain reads KAGVTQTPRYLIKTRGQQVTLSCSPISGHRSVSWYQQTPGQGLQFLFEYFSETQRNKGNFPGRFSGRQFSNSRSEMNVSTLELGDSALYLCAIRARDRGWETQYFGPGTRLLVL.